This T cell receptor (beta chain) comes out of a study of memory CD4+ T cells and cytomegalovirus serostatus. For the study at large: Of the healthy Belgian adults, 9 were CMV seropositive and 20 to 25 seronegative.

Single viable CD3+CD4+CD8-CD45RO+ cells were sorted as the memory CD4+ T cells. Trimming cost V 6 bases and J 0 bases, with 6 bases left between them. Germline-derived CDR1 and CDR2 are SNHLY and FYNNEI. This CDR3 is 13 amino acids long. Sequenced by immunoSEQ multiplex PCR; TCRdb stores in-frame clones only, minus some. In the table there are some 53,000 clones, around 80% of which are singletons. In this sample, this clone turned up a few times. The sequenced sample was memory CD4+ T cells from blood. The clonotype originates from an adult in good health and CMV-seronegative. The chain uses TRBV2 and TRBJ2-4, with D unclear. The CDR3 is CASRPIAKNIQYF. The CDR3 DNA follows: TGTGCCAGCAGGCCGATAGCCAAAAACATTCAGTACTTC.